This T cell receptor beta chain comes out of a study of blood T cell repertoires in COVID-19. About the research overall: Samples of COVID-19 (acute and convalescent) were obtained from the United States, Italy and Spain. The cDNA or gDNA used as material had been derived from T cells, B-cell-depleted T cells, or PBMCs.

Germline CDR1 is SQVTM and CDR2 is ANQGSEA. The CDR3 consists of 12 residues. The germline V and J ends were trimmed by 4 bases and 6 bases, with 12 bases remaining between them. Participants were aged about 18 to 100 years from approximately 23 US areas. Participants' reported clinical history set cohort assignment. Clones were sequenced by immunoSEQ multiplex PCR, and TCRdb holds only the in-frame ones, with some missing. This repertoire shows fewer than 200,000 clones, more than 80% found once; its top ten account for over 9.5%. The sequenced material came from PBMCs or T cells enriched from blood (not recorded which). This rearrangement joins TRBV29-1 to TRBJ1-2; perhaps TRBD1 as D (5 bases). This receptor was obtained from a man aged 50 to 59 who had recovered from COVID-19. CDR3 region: CSVGSGQDGYTF. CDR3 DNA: TGCAGCGTTGGTTCAGGGCAAGATGGCTACACCTTC.